The rows below give T cell receptor beta chains drawn from one sample of a study of blood T cell repertoires in COVID-19. Using immunoSEQ multiplex PCR, the repertoire was profiled, and TCRdb retains in-frame clones only, with some absent. Here the sample spans about 200,000 clones, 84% being singletons. What was sequenced was peripheral blood. Every receptor here comes from a human donor in a cohort sampled during active COVID-19. Both conserved end residues are part of each CDR3. Each record gives: clone size, J gene, D gene, V gene, CDR3 protein, CDR3 DNA. D genes are given only for firm matches. Where a row states a size, it is once, few, many or the class of an expanded clone; other rows omit it.

clone size: NA
J gene: TRBJ2-4
D gene: NA
V gene: TRBV9
CDR3 protein: CASGRDQGNRDIQYF
CDR3 DNA: TGTGCCAGCGGAAGGGATCAGGGAAATCGGGACATTCAGTACTTC

clone size: NA
J gene: TRBJ2-7
D gene: TRBD1
V gene: TRBV27
CDR3 protein: CASSLYGIRTGTYEQYF
CDR3 DNA: TGTGCCAGCAGTTTATATGGGATCCGGACAGGGACCTACGAGCAGTACTTC

clone size: NA
J gene: TRBJ1-2
D gene: TRBD1
V gene: TRBV10-3
CDR3 protein: CAINGQGYGYTF
CDR3 DNA: TGTGCCATCAACGGACAGGGTTATGGCTACACCTTC

clone size: NA
J gene: TRBJ1-6
D gene: NA
V gene: TRBV5-6
CDR3 protein: CASSLSGRNSPLHF
CDR3 DNA: TGTGCCAGCAGCTTGAGCGGACGAAATTCACCCCTCCACTTT

clone size: NA
J gene: TRBJ2-7
D gene: TRBD1
V gene: TRBV2
CDR3 protein: CASPGDRVDEQYF
CDR3 DNA: TGTGCCAGCCCGGGTGACAGGGTGGACGAGCAGTACTTC

clone size: few
J gene: TRBJ1-6
D gene: NA
V gene: TRBV28
CDR3 protein: CASSLGGGRDNSPLHF
CDR3 DNA: TGTGCCAGCAGTTTGGGAGGGGGACGGGATAATTCACCCCTCCACTTT

clone size: once
J gene: TRBJ2-1
D gene: NA
V gene: TRBV27
CDR3 protein: CASSEYNEQFF
CDR3 DNA: TGTGCCAGCAGCGAGTACAATGAGCAGTTCTTC

clone size: NA
J gene: TRBJ2-5
D gene: NA
V gene: TRBV2
CDR3 protein: CASSLSETQYF
CDR3 DNA: TGTGCCAGCAGCCTCAGTGAGACCCAGTACTTC

clone size: NA
J gene: TRBJ2-1
D gene: TRBD2
V gene: TRBV2
CDR3 protein: CASSEGGSGRHEQFF
CDR3 DNA: TGTGCCAGCAGTGAGGGGGGGTCAGGGCGGCATGAGCAGTTCTTC

clone size: few
J gene: TRBJ1-4
D gene: NA
V gene: TRBV24-1
CDR3 protein: CATSDSVPGDTQTNEKLFF
CDR3 DNA: TGTGCCACCAGTGATTCGGTTCCCGGGGATACGCAAACTAATGAAAAACTGTTTTTT

clone size: few
J gene: TRBJ2-7
D gene: NA
V gene: TRBV2
CDR3 protein: CASSLDSSYEQYF
CDR3 DNA: TGTGCCAGCAGTTTGGACAGCAGCTACGAGCAGTACTTC

clone size: NA
J gene: TRBJ2-6
D gene: TRBD1
V gene: TRBV18
CDR3 protein: CASSPTGGAGANVLTF
CDR3 DNA: TGTGCCAGCTCACCGACAGGGGGCGCTGGGGCCAACGTCCTGACTTTC

clone size: NA
J gene: TRBJ2-5
D gene: TRBD1
V gene: TRBV19
CDR3 protein: CASSGQGQETQYF
CDR3 DNA: TGTGCCAGTAGTGGACAGGGGCAAGAGACCCAGTACTTC

clone size: NA
J gene: TRBJ1-1
D gene: TRBD1
V gene: TRBV6-6
CDR3 protein: CASRDRVGNTEAFF
CDR3 DNA: TGTGCCAGCAGGGACAGGGTCGGGAACACTGAAGCTTTCTTT

clone size: NA
J gene: TRBJ2-3
D gene: NA
V gene: TRBV5-6
CDR3 protein: CASSWGTSGTDTQYF
CDR3 DNA: TGTGCCAGCAGCTGGGGGACAAGCGGCACAGATACGCAGTATTTT

clone size: NA
J gene: TRBJ2-3
D gene: NA
V gene: TRBV2
CDR3 protein: CASSVTTGFTDTQYF
CDR3 DNA: TGTGCCAGCAGTGTGACCACAGGGTTCACAGATACGCAGTATTTT

clone size: few
J gene: TRBJ2-2
D gene: NA
V gene: TRBV10-1
CDR3 protein: CASSEDSDYTNTGELFF
CDR3 DNA: TGCGCCAGCAGTGAAGACAGCGATTACACGAACACCGGGGAGCTGTTTTTT

clone size: once
J gene: TRBJ2-4
D gene: NA
V gene: TRBV27
CDR3 protein: CASSLGVAKNIQYF
CDR3 DNA: TGTGCCAGCAGTTTAGGAGTAGCCAAAAACATTCAGTACTTC

clone size: few
J gene: TRBJ1-1
D gene: NA
V gene: TRBV4-2
CDR3 protein: CASSQGAGPYTEAFF
CDR3 DNA: TGTGCCAGCAGCCAAGGTGCAGGCCCCTACACTGAAGCTTTCTTT

clone size: NA
J gene: TRBJ2-2
D gene: NA
V gene: TRBV28
CDR3 protein: CASTYLRAFSNTGELFF
CDR3 DNA: TGTGCCAGCACCTACTTGCGGGCATTCTCAAACACCGGGGAGCTGTTTTTT

clone size: NA
J gene: TRBJ2-5
D gene: NA
V gene: TRBV3-1/TRBV3-2
CDR3 protein: CASSLQGWETQYF
CDR3 DNA: TGTGCCAGCAGCCTACAGGGTTGGGAGACCCAGTACTTC

clone size: NA
J gene: TRBJ2-4
D gene: NA
V gene: TRBV14
CDR3 protein: CASSQEVGPPKNIQYF
CDR3 DNA: TGTGCCAGCAGCCAAGAGGTGGGCCCGCCGAAAAACATTCAGTACTTC

clone size: NA
J gene: TRBJ2-7
D gene: TRBD1
V gene: TRBV19
CDR3 protein: CASSIGQGAYEQYF
CDR3 DNA: TGTGCCAGTAGTATAGGGCAGGGGGCTTACGAGCAGTACTTC

clone size: NA
J gene: TRBJ1-5
D gene: NA
V gene: TRBV2
CDR3 protein: CASKNTRNQPQHF
CDR3 DNA: TGTGCCAGCAAGAACACCCGCAATCAGCCCCAGCATTTT

clone size: NA
J gene: TRBJ1-5
D gene: NA
V gene: TRBV18
CDR3 protein: CASSPRGGGQPQHF
CDR3 DNA: TGTGCCAGCTCTCCGCGGGGAGGAGGACAGCCCCAGCATTTT

clone size: NA
J gene: TRBJ2-2
D gene: NA
V gene: TRBV27
CDR3 protein: CASSRTRGAQNTGELFF
CDR3 DNA: TGTGCCAGCAGTCGAACCCGGGGGGCGCAGAACACCGGGGAGCTGTTTTTT

clone size: few
J gene: TRBJ2-3
D gene: NA
V gene: TRBV25-1
CDR3 protein: CASSEWRELTDTQYF
CDR3 DNA: TGTGCCAGCAGTGAGTGGAGGGAACTCACAGATACGCAGTATTTT

clone size: NA
J gene: TRBJ1-2
D gene: NA
V gene: TRBV28
CDR3 protein: CASSTDSNYGYTF
CDR3 DNA: TGTGCCAGCAGCACGGACAGCAACTATGGCTACACCTTC

clone size: NA
J gene: TRBJ2-3
D gene: NA
V gene: TRBV2
CDR3 protein: CARATSTDTQYF
CDR3 DNA: TGTGCCAGAGCGACTAGCACAGATACGCAGTATTTT

clone size: NA
J gene: TRBJ2-1
D gene: TRBD2
V gene: TRBV6-5
CDR3 protein: CASSYLAGGLNEQFF
CDR3 DNA: TGTGCCAGCAGTTACCTTGCGGGAGGGTTAAATGAGCAGTTCTTC

clone size: NA
J gene: TRBJ2-3
D gene: TRBD1
V gene: TRBV30
CDR3 protein: CAWRDRGRTDTQYF
CDR3 DNA: TGTGCCTGGAGGGACAGGGGGCGCACAGATACGCAGTATTTT

clone size: few
J gene: TRBJ1-3
D gene: NA
V gene: TRBV5-8
CDR3 protein: CASSLTAGPSGNTIYF
CDR3 DNA: TGTGCCAGCAGCTTGACAGCGGGACCCTCTGGAAACACCATATATTTT

clone size: NA
J gene: TRBJ1-2
D gene: NA
V gene: TRBV28
CDR3 protein: CASSLWGGSNYGYTF
CDR3 DNA: TGTGCCAGCAGTTTATGGGGGGGGTCCAACTATGGCTACACCTTC

clone size: few
J gene: TRBJ1-4
D gene: NA
V gene: TRBV5-6
CDR3 protein: CASSIKGYRVSDGKLFF
CDR3 DNA: TGTGCCAGCAGCATAAAGGGGTACAGGGTCTCGGACGGAAAACTGTTTTTT

clone size: NA
J gene: TRBJ1-5
D gene: NA
V gene: TRBV18
CDR3 protein: CASSPLAGPNQPQHF
CDR3 DNA: TGTGCCAGCTCACCCTTGGCAGGGCCCAATCAGCCCCAGCATTTT